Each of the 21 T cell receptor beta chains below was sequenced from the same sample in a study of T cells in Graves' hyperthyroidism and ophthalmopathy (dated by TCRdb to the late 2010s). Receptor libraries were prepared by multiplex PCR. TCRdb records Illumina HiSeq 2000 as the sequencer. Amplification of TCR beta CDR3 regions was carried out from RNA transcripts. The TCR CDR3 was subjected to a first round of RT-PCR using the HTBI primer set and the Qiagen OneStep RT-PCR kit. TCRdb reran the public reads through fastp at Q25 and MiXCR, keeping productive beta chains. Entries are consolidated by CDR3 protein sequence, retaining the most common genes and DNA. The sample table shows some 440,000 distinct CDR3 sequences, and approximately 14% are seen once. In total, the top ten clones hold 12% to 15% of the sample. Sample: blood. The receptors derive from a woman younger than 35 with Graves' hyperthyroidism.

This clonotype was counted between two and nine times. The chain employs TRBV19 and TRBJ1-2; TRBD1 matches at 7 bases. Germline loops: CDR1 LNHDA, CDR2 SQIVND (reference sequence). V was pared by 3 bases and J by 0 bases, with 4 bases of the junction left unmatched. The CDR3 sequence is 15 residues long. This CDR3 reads CASSMQQGSNYGYTF. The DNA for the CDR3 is TGTGCCAGTAGTATGCAACAGGGGTCTAACTATGGCTACACCTTC. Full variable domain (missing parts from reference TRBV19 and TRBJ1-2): DGGITQSPKYLFRKEGQNVTLSCEQNLNHDAMYWYRQDPGQGLRLIYYSQIVNDFQKGDIAEGYSVSREKKESFPLTVTSAQKNPTAFYLCASSMQQGSNYGYTFGSGTRLTVV.

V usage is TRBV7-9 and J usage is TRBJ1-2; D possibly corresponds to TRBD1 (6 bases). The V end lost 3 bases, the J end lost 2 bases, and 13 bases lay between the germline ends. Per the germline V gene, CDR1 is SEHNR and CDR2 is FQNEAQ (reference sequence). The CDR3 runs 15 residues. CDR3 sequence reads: CASSLGAEVNYGYTF. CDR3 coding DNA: TGTGCCAGCAGCTTGGGGGCGGAGGTAAACTATGGCTACACCTTC.

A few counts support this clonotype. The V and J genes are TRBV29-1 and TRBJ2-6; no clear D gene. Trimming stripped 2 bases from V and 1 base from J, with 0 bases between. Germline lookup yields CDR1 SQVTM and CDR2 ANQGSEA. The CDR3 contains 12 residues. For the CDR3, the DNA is TGCAGCGTTGAATCTGGGGCCAACGTCCTGACTTTC. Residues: CSVESGANVLTF.

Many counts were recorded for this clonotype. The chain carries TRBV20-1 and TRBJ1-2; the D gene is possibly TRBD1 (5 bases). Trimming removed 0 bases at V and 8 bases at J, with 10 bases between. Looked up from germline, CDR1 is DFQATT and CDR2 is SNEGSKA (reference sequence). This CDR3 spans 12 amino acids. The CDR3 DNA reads TGCAGTGCTAGAGATCAAGGACAAGGCTACACCTTC. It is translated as CSARDQGQGYTF.

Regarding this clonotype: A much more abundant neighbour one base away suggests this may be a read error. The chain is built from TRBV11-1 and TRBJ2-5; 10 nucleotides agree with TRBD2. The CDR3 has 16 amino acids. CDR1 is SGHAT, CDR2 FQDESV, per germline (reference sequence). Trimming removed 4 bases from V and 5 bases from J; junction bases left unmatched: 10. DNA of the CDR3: TGTGCCAGCAGCTCGGCTAGCGGGAGTCGGGTCGAGACCCAGTACTTC. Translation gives CASSSASGSRVETQYF.

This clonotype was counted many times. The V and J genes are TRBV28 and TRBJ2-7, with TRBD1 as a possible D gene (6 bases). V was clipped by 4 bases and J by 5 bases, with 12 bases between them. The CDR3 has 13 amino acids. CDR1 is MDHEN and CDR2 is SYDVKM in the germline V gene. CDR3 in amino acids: CASSSSTGHEQYF. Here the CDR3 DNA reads TGTGCCAGCAGTTCATCAACAGGGCACGAGCAGTACTTC.

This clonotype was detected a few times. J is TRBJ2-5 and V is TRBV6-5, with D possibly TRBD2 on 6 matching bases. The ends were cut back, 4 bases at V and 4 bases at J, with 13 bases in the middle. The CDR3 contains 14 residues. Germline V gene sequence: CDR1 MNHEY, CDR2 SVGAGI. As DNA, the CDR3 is TGTGCCAGCAGTTCGGGACTCCAGGGAGAGACCCAGTACTTC. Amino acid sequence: CASSSGLQGETQYF.

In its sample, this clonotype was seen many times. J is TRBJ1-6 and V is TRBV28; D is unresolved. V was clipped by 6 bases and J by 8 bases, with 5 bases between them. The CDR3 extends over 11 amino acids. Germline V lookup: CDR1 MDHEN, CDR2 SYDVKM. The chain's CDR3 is CASRQDSPLHF. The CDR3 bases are TGTGCCAGCAGGCAGGATTCACCCCTCCACTTT.

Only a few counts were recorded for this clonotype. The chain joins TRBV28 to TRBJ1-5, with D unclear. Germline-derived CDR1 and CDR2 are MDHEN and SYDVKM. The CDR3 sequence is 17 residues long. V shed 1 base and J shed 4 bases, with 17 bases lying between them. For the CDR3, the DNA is TGTGCCAGCAGTTTATCCCCCTGGGCAGGCGGGAATCAGCCCCAGCATTTT. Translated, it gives CASSLSPWAGGNQPQHF.

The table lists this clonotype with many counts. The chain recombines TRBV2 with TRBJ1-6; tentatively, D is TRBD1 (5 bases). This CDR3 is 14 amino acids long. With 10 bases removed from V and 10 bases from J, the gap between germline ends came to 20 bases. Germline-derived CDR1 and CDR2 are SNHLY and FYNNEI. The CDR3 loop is CATRGEGDGSPLHF. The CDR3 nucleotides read TGTGCCACCCGCGGTGAAGGGGATGGGTCACCCCTCCACTTT.

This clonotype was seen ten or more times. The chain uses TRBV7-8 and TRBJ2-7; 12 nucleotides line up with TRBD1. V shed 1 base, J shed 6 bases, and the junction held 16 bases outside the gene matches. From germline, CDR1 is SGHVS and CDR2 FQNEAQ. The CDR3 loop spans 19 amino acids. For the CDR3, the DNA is TGTGCCAGCAGCTTAGTTGGGACAGGGGGCTTGACTAGGTCTCGCGAGCAGTACTTC. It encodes CASSLVGTGGLTRSREQYF.

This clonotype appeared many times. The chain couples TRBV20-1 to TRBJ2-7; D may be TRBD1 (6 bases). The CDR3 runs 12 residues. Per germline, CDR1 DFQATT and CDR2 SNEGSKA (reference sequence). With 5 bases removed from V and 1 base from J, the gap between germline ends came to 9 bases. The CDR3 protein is CSAHRDSYEQYF. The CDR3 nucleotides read TGCAGTGCTCACAGGGATTCCTACGAGCAGTACTTC.

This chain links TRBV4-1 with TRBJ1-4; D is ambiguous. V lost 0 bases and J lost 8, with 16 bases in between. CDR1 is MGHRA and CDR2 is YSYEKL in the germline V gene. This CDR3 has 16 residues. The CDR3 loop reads CASSQEIGQKREKLFF. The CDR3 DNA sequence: TGCGCCAGCAGCCAAGAGATCGGGCAAAAGAGGGAAAAACTGTTTTTT.

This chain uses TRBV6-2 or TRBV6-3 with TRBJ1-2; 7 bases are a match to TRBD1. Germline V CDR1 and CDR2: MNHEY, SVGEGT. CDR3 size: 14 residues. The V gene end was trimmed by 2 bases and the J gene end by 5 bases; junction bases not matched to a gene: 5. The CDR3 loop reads CASSYDREEYGYTF. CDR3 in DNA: TGTGCCAGCAGTTACGACAGGGAAGAATATGGCTACACCTTC.

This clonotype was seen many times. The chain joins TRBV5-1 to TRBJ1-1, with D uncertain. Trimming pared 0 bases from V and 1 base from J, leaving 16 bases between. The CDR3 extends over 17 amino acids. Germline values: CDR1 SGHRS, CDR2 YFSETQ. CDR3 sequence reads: CASSLAVLGLANTEAFF. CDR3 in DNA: TGCGCCAGCAGCTTGGCCGTGTTAGGGTTGGCGAACACTGAAGCTTTCTTT.

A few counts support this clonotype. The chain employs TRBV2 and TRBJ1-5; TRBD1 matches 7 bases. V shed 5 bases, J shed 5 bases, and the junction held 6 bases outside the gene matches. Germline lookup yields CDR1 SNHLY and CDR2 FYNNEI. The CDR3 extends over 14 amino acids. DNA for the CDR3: TGTGCCAGCAGTATGGACAGGCCCTATCAGCCCCAGCATTTT. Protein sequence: CASSMDRPYQPQHF.

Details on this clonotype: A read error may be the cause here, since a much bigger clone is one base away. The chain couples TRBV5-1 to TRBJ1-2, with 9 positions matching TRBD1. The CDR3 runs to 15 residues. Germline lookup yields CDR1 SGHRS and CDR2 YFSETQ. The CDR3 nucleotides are TGCGCCAACAGCCCTGGGGACAGGGTCAACTATGGCTACACCTTC. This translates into CANSPGDRVNYGYTF.

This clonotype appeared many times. The chain's CDR3 is CASNPVGNTGELFF. The CDR3 DNA is TGTGCCAGCAACCCTGTGGGGAACACCGGGGAGCTGTTTTTT. The chain uses TRBV7-8 and TRBJ2-2; D remains unclear. V was pared by 7 bases and J by 1 base, with 10 bases between. This CDR3 has 14 amino acids. Per germline, CDR1 SGHVS and CDR2 FQNEAQ.

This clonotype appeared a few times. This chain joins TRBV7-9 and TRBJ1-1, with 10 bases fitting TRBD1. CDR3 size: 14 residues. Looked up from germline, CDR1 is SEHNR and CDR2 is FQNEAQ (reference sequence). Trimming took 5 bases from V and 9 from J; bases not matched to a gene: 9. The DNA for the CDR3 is TGTGCCAGCAGCATATTGACAGGGGGCGGGCAAGCTTTCTTT. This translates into CASSILTGGGQAFF.

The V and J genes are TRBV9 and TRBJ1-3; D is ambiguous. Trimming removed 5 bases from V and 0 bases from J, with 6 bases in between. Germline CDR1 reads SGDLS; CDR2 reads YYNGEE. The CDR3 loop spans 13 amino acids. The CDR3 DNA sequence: TGTGCCAGCAGTGTAAGCTCTGGAAACACCATATATTTT. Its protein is CASSVSSGNTIYF.

The CDR3 sequence: CASRGLAGVRVTYEQYF. CDR3 DNA: TGTGCCAGCAGGGGACTAGCGGGAGTGAGGGTTACCTACGAGCAGTACTTC. V and J are TRBV11-2 and TRBJ2-7; 14 bases are shared with TRBD2. The CDR3 runs 17 residues. The V and J ends lost 6 bases and 2 bases, in that order; junction bases with no gene match: 9. The germline gives CDR1 SGHAT, CDR2 FQNNGV.